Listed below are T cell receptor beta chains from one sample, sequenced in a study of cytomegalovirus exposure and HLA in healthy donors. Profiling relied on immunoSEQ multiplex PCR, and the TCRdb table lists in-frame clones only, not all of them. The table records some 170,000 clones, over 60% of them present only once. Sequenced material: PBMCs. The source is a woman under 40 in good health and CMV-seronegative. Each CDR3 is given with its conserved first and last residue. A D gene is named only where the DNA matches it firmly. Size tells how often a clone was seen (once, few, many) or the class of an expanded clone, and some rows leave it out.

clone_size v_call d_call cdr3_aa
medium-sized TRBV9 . CASSVPKSGTNTGELFF
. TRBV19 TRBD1 CASWGQGAGQPQHF
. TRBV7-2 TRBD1 CASSLARTGPEAFF
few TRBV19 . CASHPSPRDSNQPQHF
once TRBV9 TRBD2 CASRPSHAAGGANTGELFF
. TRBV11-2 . CASSSPGGYTF
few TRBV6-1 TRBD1 CASSSQGLPNGYTF
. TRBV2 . CASGAHNEQFF
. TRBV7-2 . CASSDSHSGNTIYF
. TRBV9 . CASSVGGLSYNEQFF
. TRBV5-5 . CASSLPAAENQPQHF
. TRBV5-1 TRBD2 CASSLLAVTSYNEQFF
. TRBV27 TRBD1 CASSLRWDRGRGYREKLFF
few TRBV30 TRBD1 CAWSRDSLSGANVLTF
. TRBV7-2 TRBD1 CASSLGAGQGAYEQYF
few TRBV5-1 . CASSLQGGRTEAFF
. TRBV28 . CASSSSAVPSGKTQYF
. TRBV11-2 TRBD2 CASSLVGPGLGIDEQFF
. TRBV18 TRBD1 CASSPTTGGYEQYF
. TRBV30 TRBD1 CAWNRDRVPGGDNSPLHF
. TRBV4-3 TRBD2 CASSQEPPSGFYNEQFF
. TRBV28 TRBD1 CASSLLGQRAYEQYF
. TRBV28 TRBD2 CASPGLAEQAEYNEQFF
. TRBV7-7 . CASAFGSDSDTQYF
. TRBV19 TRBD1 CASTAGTANNQPQHF
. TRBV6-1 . CASSVTNNSPLHF
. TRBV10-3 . CAISDTNEDTEAFF
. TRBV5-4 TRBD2 CASSWTSGRTYNEQFF
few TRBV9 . CASSRGGASSPLHF
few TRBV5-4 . CASSLTAGVENIQYF
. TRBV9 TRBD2 CASSAGTSSYNEQFF
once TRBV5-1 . CASSSSGGYEKLFF
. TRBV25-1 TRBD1 CASSAEGQGRTYEQYF
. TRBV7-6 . CASSLPGRSSGNTIYF
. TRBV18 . CASSPARDHTEAFF
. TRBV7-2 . CASSLSRGRDNEQFF
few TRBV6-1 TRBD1 CASSPGTGIYEQYF
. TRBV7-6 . CASSLSLGTSTDTQYF
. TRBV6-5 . CASRLGDEQYF
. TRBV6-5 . CASSPRGTDLFF
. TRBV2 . CASSEESYTGELFF
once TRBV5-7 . CASSFRDLIWLGELFF
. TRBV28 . CATLTSSYEQYF
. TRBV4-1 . CASSHSMEAQYF
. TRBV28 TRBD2 CASSFGLAGGLDTQYF
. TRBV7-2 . CASSPTSSSYNEQFF
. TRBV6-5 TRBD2 CASSYGTSGSYGQYF
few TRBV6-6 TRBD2 CASSLSGSSVYEQYF
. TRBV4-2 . CASSPNREETQYF